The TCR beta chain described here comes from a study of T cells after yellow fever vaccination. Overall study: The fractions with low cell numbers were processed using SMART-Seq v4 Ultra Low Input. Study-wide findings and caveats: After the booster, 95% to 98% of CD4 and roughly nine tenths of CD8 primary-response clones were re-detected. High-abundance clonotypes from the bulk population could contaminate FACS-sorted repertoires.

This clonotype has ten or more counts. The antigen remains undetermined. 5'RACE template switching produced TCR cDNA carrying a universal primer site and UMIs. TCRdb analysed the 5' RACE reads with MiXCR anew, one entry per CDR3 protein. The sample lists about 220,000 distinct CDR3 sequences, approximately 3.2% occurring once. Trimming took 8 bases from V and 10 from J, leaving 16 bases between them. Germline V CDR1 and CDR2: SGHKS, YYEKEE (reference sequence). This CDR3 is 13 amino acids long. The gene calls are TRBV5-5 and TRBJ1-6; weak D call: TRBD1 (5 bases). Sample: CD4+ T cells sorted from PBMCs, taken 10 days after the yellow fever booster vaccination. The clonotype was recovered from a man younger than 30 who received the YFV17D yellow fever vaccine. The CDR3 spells CASGGGPESPLHF. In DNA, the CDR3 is TGTGCCAGTGGGGGGGGACCCGAGTCACCCCTCCACTTT.